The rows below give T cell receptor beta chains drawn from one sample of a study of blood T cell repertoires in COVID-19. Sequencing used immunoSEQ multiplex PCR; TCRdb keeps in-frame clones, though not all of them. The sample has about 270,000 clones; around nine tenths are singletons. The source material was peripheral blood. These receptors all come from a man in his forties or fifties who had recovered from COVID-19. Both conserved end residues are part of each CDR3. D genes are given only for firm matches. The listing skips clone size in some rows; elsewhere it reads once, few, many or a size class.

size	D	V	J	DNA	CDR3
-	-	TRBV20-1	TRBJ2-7	TGCAGTGCTAGATCCGACGAGCAGTACTTC	CSARSDEQYF
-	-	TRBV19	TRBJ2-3	TGTGCCAGTAGGGCACAGGGAGGCACAGATACGCAGTATTTT	CASRAQGGTDTQYF
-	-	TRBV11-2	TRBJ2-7	TGTGCCAGCAGCTTCAACCGGGGAGATTTGCCCTCCTACGAGCAGTACTTC	CASSFNRGDLPSYEQYF
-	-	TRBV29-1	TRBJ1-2	TGCAGCGTGGGCGTTCCCAGCACCTTC	CSVGVPSTF
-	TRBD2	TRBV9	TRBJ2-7	TGTGCCAGCAGCGAGGGACTAGCGGGAGGCCTCAACTCCTACGAGCAGTACTTC	CASSEGLAGGLNSYEQYF
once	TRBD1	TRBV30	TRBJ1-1	TGTGCCTGGAGAACTCGGGACAGAATAAACACTGAAGCTTTCTTT	CAWRTRDRINTEAFF
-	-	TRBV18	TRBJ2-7	TGTGCCAGCGCTCCCGACGTGACTTACGAGCAGTACTTC	CASAPDVTYEQYF
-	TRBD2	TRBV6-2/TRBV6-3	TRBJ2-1	TGTGCCAGCAGTTACTCGAGCGGGACCATATACAATGAGCAGTTCTTC	CASSYSSGTIYNEQFF
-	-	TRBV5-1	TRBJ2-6	TGCGCCAGCAGCTTCGTTTCAGGGGCAGGTGGGGCCAACGTCCTGACTTTC	CASSFVSGAGGANVLTF
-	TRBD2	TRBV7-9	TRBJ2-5	TGTGCCTCCGGGAGGGAGACCCAGTACTTC	CASGRETQYF
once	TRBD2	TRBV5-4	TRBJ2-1	TGTGCCAGCAGCTTGTCTAGCGGGGTTACCAATGAGCAGTTCTTC	CASSLSSGVTNEQFF
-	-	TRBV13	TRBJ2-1	TGTGCCAGCAGCTTAGGGGACAGCTACAATGAGCAGTTCTTC	CASSLGDSYNEQFF
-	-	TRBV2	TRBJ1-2	TGTGCCAGCAGTGGGGCGATCCCGAAATATGGCTACACCTTC	CASSGAIPKYGYTF
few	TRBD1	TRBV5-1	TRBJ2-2	TGCGCCAGCCGTGACAGGGGCCTTGCGAACACCGGGGAGCTGTTTTTT	CASRDRGLANTGELFF
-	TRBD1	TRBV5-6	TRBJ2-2	TGTGCCAGCAGTGCCGGGACAGAGAACACCGGGGAGCTGTTTTTT	CASSAGTENTGELFF
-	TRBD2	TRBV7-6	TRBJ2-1	TGTGCCAGCAGCCCTAGCCTGAGCGGGAGCTCCTACAATGAGCAGTTCTTC	CASSPSLSGSSYNEQFF
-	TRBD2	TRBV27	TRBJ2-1	TGTGCCAGCAGTTTGCGCGGGAGCCCCTACAATGAGCAGTTCTTC	CASSLRGSPYNEQFF
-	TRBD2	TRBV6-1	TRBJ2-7	TGTGCCAGCAGTGAACGGGCTAGCGGGAGTTTCTACGAGCAGTACTTC	CASSERASGSFYEQYF
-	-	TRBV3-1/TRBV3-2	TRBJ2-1	TGTGCCAGCAGCCAAGATCGCGGCTCCTACAATGAGCAGTTCTTC	CASSQDRGSYNEQFF
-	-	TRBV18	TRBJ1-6	TGTGCCAGCTCACCCGCGAGGAATTCACCCCTCCACTTT	CASSPARNSPLHF
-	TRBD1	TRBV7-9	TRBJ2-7	TGTGCCAGCAGCCAACAGGGGTACGAGCAGTACTTC	CASSQQGYEQYF
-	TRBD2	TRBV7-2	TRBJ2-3	TGTGCCAGCAGCTGGGGGGGAAAGATCACAGATACGCAGTATTTT	CASSWGGKITDTQYF
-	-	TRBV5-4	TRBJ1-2	TGTGCCAGCAGCTTACCGGGTTTCCCTGGCTACACCTTC	CASSLPGFPGYTF
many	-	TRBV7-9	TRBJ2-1	TGTGCCAGCAGCTTCCCGGGTAGGCCTAAGCAGTTCTTC	CASSFPGRPKQFF
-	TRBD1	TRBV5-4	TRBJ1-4	TGTGCCAGCAGCCAGGGGGCAACTAATGAAAAACTGTTTTTT	CASSQGATNEKLFF
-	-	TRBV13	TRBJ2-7	TGTGCCAGCAGCCAACAAGGGGCAGTAGCATACGAGCAGTACTTC	CASSQQGAVAYEQYF
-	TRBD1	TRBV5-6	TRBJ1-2	TGTGCCAGCAGCTTACCCGGGACAGGGGCTTTTGGCTACACCTTC	CASSLPGTGAFGYTF
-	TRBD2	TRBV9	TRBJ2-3	TGTGCCAGCAGCGAAGCGGGAGCCACAGATACGCAGTATTTT	CASSEAGATDTQYF
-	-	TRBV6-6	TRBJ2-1	TGTGCCAGCAGCCGAATTAAAGCTGGCGGAGGGCCGTACAATGAGCAGTTCTTC	CASSRIKAGGGPYNEQFF
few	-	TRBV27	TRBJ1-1	TGTGCCAGCATGCGTGGTGGTGAGAACACTGAAGCTTTCTTT	CASMRGGENTEAFF
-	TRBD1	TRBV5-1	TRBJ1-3	TGCGCCAGCAGCTTGCGGGGACAGGGCTCTGGAAACACCATATATTTT	CASSLRGQGSGNTIYF
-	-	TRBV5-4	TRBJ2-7	TGTGCCAGCAGCTTGAACAGGGACTACGAGCAGTACTTC	CASSLNRDYEQYF
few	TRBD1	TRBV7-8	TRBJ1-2	TGTGCCAGCAGCTTAGCTCAACAGGGGAAAGGCTACACCTTC	CASSLAQQGKGYTF
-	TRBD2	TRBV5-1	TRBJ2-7	TGCGCCAGCAGCTTGGCCGGGACTAGCGGGGGCGAGCAGTACTTC	CASSLAGTSGGEQYF
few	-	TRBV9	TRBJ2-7	TGTGCCAGCAGCGTAGATTACAGGTTGGGGCTATACGAGCAGTACTTC	CASSVDYRLGLYEQYF
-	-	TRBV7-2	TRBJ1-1	TGTGCCAGCAGCTTAGTCCAGGGAGGGACTGAAGCTTTCTTT	CASSLVQGGTEAFF
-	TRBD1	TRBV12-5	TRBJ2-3	TGTGCTAGTGGTTCCTCGGGACAGGGAACAGATACGCAGTATTTT	CASGSSGQGTDTQYF
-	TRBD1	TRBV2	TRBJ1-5	TGTGCCAGCAGCGGGTACAGGGGCCTGTCTGATCAGCCCCAGCATTTT	CASSGYRGLSDQPQHF
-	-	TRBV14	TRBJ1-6	TGTGCCAGCAGCCAATGGGGGGGAACCAAATCACCCCTCCACTTT	CASSQWGGTKSPLHF
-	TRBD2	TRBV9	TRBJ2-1	TGTGCCAGCCCGGGACTAGCGGGGGGGGAGCAGTTCTTC	CASPGLAGGEQFF
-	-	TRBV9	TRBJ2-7	TGTGCCAGCAGCGTCCCCGGCGAGCAGTACTTC	CASSVPGEQYF
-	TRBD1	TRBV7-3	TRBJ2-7	TGTGCCAGCAGCTTAGGTGGAGGGACAGGGGGCTACGAGCAGTACTTC	CASSLGGGTGGYEQYF
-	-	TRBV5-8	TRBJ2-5	TGTGCCAGCAGCTTATGGGGCCTACCGGGTGGGACCCAGTACTTC	CASSLWGLPGGTQYF
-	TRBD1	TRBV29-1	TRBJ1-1	TGCAGCTTAACCGGGACAGGGTCATCCACTGAAGCTTTCTTT	CSLTGTGSSTEAFF
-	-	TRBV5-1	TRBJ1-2	TGCGCCAGCAGCTTGGAAACAGTCAACTATGGCTACACCTTC	CASSLETVNYGYTF
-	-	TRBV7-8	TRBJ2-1	TGTGCCAGCAGCTTAGTGCGGGGGCGGATTCACAATGAGCAGTTCTTC	CASSLVRGRIHNEQFF
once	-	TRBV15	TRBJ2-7	TGTGCCACCAGCAGAGATTTTTTGAGGGATTGGGAGCAGTACTTC	CATSRDFLRDWEQYF
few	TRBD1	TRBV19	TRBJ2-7	TGTGCCAGTAGTTTGACCGGGACAGGGTGGTACGAGCAGTACTTC	CASSLTGTGWYEQYF